The next 17 T cell receptor beta chains were all read from a single sample in a study of blood T cell repertoires in COVID-19. Libraries were prepared by immunoSEQ multiplex PCR; TCRdb keeps only in-frame clonotypes and omits some of them. In the table there are about 180,000 clones, about 88% of which are singletons. Sequencing was performed on peripheral blood. The source is a woman in her 30s with active or convalescent COVID-19.

The V call is TRBV28, the J call TRBJ1-1; D is ambiguous. This CDR3 has 14 residues. The V gene's germline CDR1 is MDHEN and CDR2 SYDVKM. V was shortened by 3 bases and J by 1 base, with 9 bases between the two germline ends. The CDR3: CASSLAAWNTEAFF. CDR3 bases: TGTGCCAGCAGTTTGGCCGCTTGGAACACTGAAGCTTTCTTT.

The chain uses TRBV27 and TRBJ2-2, with D unresolved. Looked up from germline, CDR1 is MNHEY and CDR2 is SMNVEV (reference sequence). The CDR3 spans 13 residues. Trimming removed 3 bases at V and 3 bases at J, with 5 bases between. CDR3 nucleotide sequence: TGTGCCAGCAGTTTCTCGGACACCGGGGAGCTGTTTTTT. It is translated as CASSFSDTGELFF.

The chain carries TRBV9 and TRBJ1-2; D possibly corresponds to TRBD1 (6 bases). The CDR3 is 15 amino acids. Trimming left V 0 bases short and J 1 base short, with 10 bases between. CDR1 and CDR2 (germline): SGDLS, YYNGEE. CDR3 in amino acids: CASSVVKGGNYGYTF. Written as DNA, the CDR3 is TGTGCCAGCAGCGTAGTGAAAGGGGGTAACTATGGCTACACCTTC. The complete variable domain, with remaining parts taken from reference TRBV9 and TRBJ1-2, reads DSGVTQTPKHLITATGQRVTLRCSPRSGDLSVYWYQQSLDQGLQFLIQYYNGEERAKGNILERFSAQQFPDLHSELNLSSLELGDSALYFCASSVVKGGNYGYTFGSGTRLTVV.

V is TRBV6-5 and J is TRBJ2-3, with 10 positions matching TRBD2. The junction had 5 bases not matched to a gene; V was cut back by 2 bases and J by 6 bases. Germline assignment: CDR1 MNHEY and CDR2 SVGAGI. This CDR3 spans 15 amino acids. The CDR3 region is CASSYGLAGADTQYF. CDR3 coding DNA: TGTGCCAGCAGTTACGGGCTAGCGGGGGCCGATACGCAGTATTTT.

The J gene is TRBJ2-2, the V gene TRBV5-1, with 8 bases aligning to TRBD1. Germline loops: CDR1 SGHRS, CDR2 YFSETQ. The CDR3 has 14 residues. V trimming: 5 bases; J trimming: 6 bases; junction bases outside the gene matches: 6. CDR3 in amino acids: CASRGGQGSGELFF. The CDR3 nucleotides read TGCGCCAGCAGGGGTGGACAGGGTTCCGGGGAGCTGTTTTTT.

A note on this clone: Germline and junction disagree at one end, which may indicate a read error. V and J are TRBV5-5 and TRBJ2-7; 11 bases fit TRBD2. This CDR3 comprises 18 residues. Germline V gene lookup returns CDR1 SGHKS and CDR2 YYEKEE (reference sequence). This CDR3 is CASSLGLAGGGRTDEQYF. The DNA of the CDR3 is TGTGCCAGCAGCTTGGGGCTAGCGGGAGGAGGGAGGACGGACGAGCAGTATTTC. The variable domain in full, with the rest retrieved from reference TRBV5-5 and TRBJ2-7, is DAGVTQSPTHLIKTRGQQVTLRCSPISGHKSVSWYQQVLGQGPQFIFQYYEKEERGRGNFPDRFSARQFPNYSSELNVNALLLGDSALYLCASSLGLAGGGRTDEQYFGPGTRLTVT.

The chain recombines TRBV12-3 or TRBV12-4 with TRBJ2-7; maybe TRBD2 (5 bases). Trimming removed 6 bases at V and 2 bases at J, with 11 bases between. The CDR3 is 13 amino acids. The CDR3 loop reads CASSRGPAYEQYF. DNA of the CDR3: TGTGCCAGCAGCCGGGGTCCAGCCTACGAGCAGTACTTC.

On this clone: A read error may produce the germline difference seen at one junction end. V usage is TRBV7-7 and J usage is TRBJ2-5; 9 bases map to TRBD2. Germline V gene lookup returns CDR1 SSHAT and CDR2 FNYEAQ (reference sequence). The CDR3 loop spans 17 amino acids. CDR3 region: CASSLELAGSLQETQYF. CDR3 in DNA: TGTGCTAGCAGCTTAGAACTAGCGGGCTCCCTCCAAGAGACCCAGTACTTC. Full variable domain (missing parts from reference TRBV7-7 and TRBJ2-5): GAGVSQSPRYKVTKRGQDVTLRCDPISSHATLYWYQQALGQGPEFLTYFNYEAQPDKSGLPSDRFSAERPEGSISTLTIQRTEQRDSAMYRCASSLELAGSLQETQYFGPGTRLLVL.

The CDR3 nucleotides are TGTGCCAGTAGTGTGACTAGCGGGGGCCCCGCAGAGAAGTATTTT. Its translation: CASSVTSGGPAEKYF. The chain employs TRBV19 and TRBJ2-3; 12 bases are a match to TRBD2. This CDR3 region has 15 residues. Germline V gene sequence: CDR1 LNHDA, CDR2 SQIVND (reference sequence). J was trimmed by 13 bases and V by 5 bases; bases with no gene match: 13.

The chain carries TRBV4-1 and TRBJ1-5, with 8 bases matching TRBD1. Germline V gives CDR1 MGHRA, CDR2 YSYEKL. The J segment lost 1 base and the V segment lost 2 bases, leaving 1 base of the junction unmatched. The CDR3 contains 15 residues. The CDR3 loop reads CASSQNRGSNQPQHF. CDR3 DNA: TGCGCCAGCAGCCAAAACAGGGGGAGCAATCAGCCCCAGCATTTT.

The DNA for the CDR3 is TGCGCCAGCAGCTTGGAAGGACAGAACTATGGCTACACCTTC. This encodes CASSLEGQNYGYTF. The chain links TRBV5-1 to TRBJ1-2; D is possibly TRBD1 (6 bases). The CDR3 totals 14 residues. With 0 bases removed from V and 2 bases from J, the gap between germline ends came to 8 bases. Germline CDR1 and CDR2: SGHRS and YFSETQ.

This chain links TRBV18 with TRBJ2-3, with 13 bases matching TRBD2. V lost 5 bases to trimming and J lost 2 bases; unmatched junction nucleotides: 4. CDR1 and CDR2 from the germline V gene are KGHSH and LQKENI. The CDR3 consists of 16 residues. The CDR3 DNA reads as TGTGCCAGCTCAGCCGGGACTAGCGGGACCACAGATACGCAGTATTTT. Amino acid sequence: CASSAGTSGTTDTQYF.

J is TRBJ1-1 and V is TRBV6-1, with no clear D. V gave up 1 base and J gave up 5 bases, with 17 bases separating them. The CDR3 runs to 16 residues. Per the germline V gene, CDR1 is MNHNS and CDR2 is SASEGT. The CDR3 nucleotides are TGTGCCAGCAGTGAAGAGGAGAAGCGACGAGCGACTGAAGCTTTCTTT. It codes for CASSEEEKRRATEAFF.

V and J are TRBV19 and TRBJ1-2; D unresolved. Germline V lookup: CDR1 LNHDA, CDR2 SQIVND (reference sequence). The CDR3 runs to 13 residues. The germline V and J ends were trimmed by 7 bases and 4 bases, with 13 bases remaining between them. The CDR3 DNA is TGTGCCAGTAATCTGGCCTCCTCCTATGGCTACACCTTC. It codes for CASNLASSYGYTF.

This clone is a singleton in its sample. The chain recombines TRBV11-2 with TRBJ1-1; 9 nucleotides match TRBD1. The CDR3 covers 15 residues. The germline gives CDR1 SGHAT, CDR2 FQNNGV. The junction had 7 bases not matched to a gene; V was cut back by 2 bases and J by 6 bases. CDR3 sequence reads: CASSLSGTGRPEAFF. CDR3 nucleotide sequence: TGTGCCAGCAGCTTATCGGGGACAGGGAGGCCTGAAGCTTTCTTT. Complete variable domain (other parts from reference TRBV11-2 and TRBJ1-1): EAGVAQSPRYKIIEKRQSVAFWCNPISGHATLYWYQQILGQGPKLLIQFQNNGVVDDSQLPKDRFSAERLKGVDSTLKIQPAKLEDSAVYLCASSLSGTGRPEAFFGQGTRLTVV.

The V call is TRBV7-2, the J call TRBJ2-7; 12 bases fit TRBD2. The germline V gene encodes CDR1 SGHTA and CDR2 FQGNSA. V shed 1 base, J shed 3 bases, and the junction held 4 bases outside the gene matches. CDR3 length: 16 residues. CDR3 residues: CASSLGTSGIGYEQYF. DNA of the CDR3: TGTGCCAGCAGCTTAGGGACTAGCGGGATTGGCTACGAGCAGTACTTC.

The chain employs TRBV28 and TRBJ1-6; D might be TRBD1 (5 bases). Trimming cost V 4 bases and J 7 bases, with 11 bases left between them. CDR1 and CDR2 (germline): MDHEN, SYDVKM. The CDR3 contains 14 residues. DNA of the CDR3: TGTGCCAGCAGTTCGGCGGGGGAGAATTCACCCCTCCACTTT. This sequence encodes CASSSAGENSPLHF.